The 13 T cell receptor beta chains below all came from one sample that was sequenced in a study of human T cells and chemical hapten exposure. Time point of the sample: pre-sensitization, week 0. Treatment reported: therapeutic diphenylcyclopropenone sensitization with weekly scalp DPC. Via MiXCR, TCRdb re-called the RACE reads, giving one row per CDR3 protein. Of more than 250,000 distinct CDR3 sequences in the sample, just under 8% were seen once. This sample comprised whole blood, obtained in connection with sensitization to the hapten diphenylcyclopropenone (DPC). The source is a man younger than 35 with alopecia areata. Some clones in this sample may be carry-over from other donors' samples.

This clonotype turned up a few times. The rearrangement links TRBV27 to TRBJ2-1, with D tentatively TRBD2 (6 bases). Germline V CDR1 and CDR2: MNHEY, SMNVEV (reference sequence). Trimming removed 3 bases at V and 7 bases at J, with 16 bases between. The CDR3 length is 15 residues. The CDR3: CASSLVWRGLNEQFF. DNA for the CDR3: TGTGCCAGCAGTTTGGTCTGGAGGGGTTTGAATGAGCAGTTCTTC.

This clonotype has only a few counts. The CDR3 loop reads CSARPLAGRTDTQYF. In DNA form, the CDR3 reads TGCAGTGCTAGACCACTAGCGGGCCGCACAGATACGCAGTATTTT. The V and J genes are TRBV20-1 and TRBJ2-3; 9 nucleotides line up with TRBD2. This CDR3 is built from 15 residues. Germline lookup yields CDR1 DFQATT and CDR2 SNEGSKA (reference sequence). The J segment lost 1 base and the V segment lost 2 bases, leaving 4 bases of the junction unmatched.

The rearrangement links TRBV20-1 to TRBJ2-1; maybe TRBD1 (6 bases). Germline CDR1 is DFQATT and CDR2 is SNEGSKA (reference sequence). Trimming took off 1 base at V and 11 bases at J, with 12 bases between the two ends. CDR3 length: 12 residues. The CDR3 region has the DNA TGCAGTGCTAGAGCTCGTAGGGGGAAGCAGTTCTTC. Translating it yields CSARARRGKQFF.

This clonotype has more than one count but fewer than ten. J is TRBJ1-2 and V is TRBV9; 7 bases are shared with TRBD1. This CDR3 region has 12 residues. The V and J ends lost 4 bases and 7 bases, in that order; junction bases with no gene match: 4. Germline CDR1 SGDLS, CDR2 YYNGEE. In DNA, the CDR3 is TGTGCCAGCAGCCTCACAGGGGCTGGCTACACCTTC. It encodes CASSLTGAGYTF.

The chain's CDR3 is CASSFRDRGRRVVDTEAFF. In DNA, the CDR3 is TGTGCCAGCAGCTTCCGAGACAGGGGGCGCCGGGTCGTGGACACTGAAGCTTTCTTT. The chain couples TRBV7-2 to TRBJ1-1; 10 nucleotides line up with TRBD1. Unmatched junction bases numbered 16, after V lost 3 bases and J lost 3 bases. This CDR3 spans 19 amino acids. Germline CDR1 is SGHTA and CDR2 is FQGNSA.

Only a few counts were recorded for this clonotype. This chain uses TRBV28 with TRBJ2-5; 8 bases are shared with TRBD1. From germline, CDR1 is MDHEN and CDR2 SYDVKM. V dropped 6 bases and J dropped 4; count of bases not matched to a gene: 1. The CDR3 is made up of 12 amino acids. CDR3 region: CASRTGGETQYF. The CDR3 DNA reads TGTGCCAGCAGAACAGGGGGAGAGACCCAGTACTTC.

CDR3 nucleotides: TGTGCCAGCAGTTTACCTGACGTGCCCTACGAGCAGTACTTC. As protein: CASSLPDVPYEQYF. The chain links TRBV28 to TRBJ2-7; D unclear. Deletions cut 2 bases from V and 2 bases from J, with 10 bases between. Germline V gene lookup returns CDR1 MDHEN and CDR2 SYDVKM. The CDR3 loop spans 14 amino acids.

This clonotype was seen a few times. The CDR3 DNA sequence: TGTGCCAGCAGTACCGACAGGGGGCGCGGATCCCAGCATTTT. This sequence encodes CASSTDRGRGSQHF. The V call is TRBV6-2 or TRBV6-3, the J call TRBJ1-5; 10 nucleotides align to TRBD1. Germline CDR1 reads MNHEY; CDR2 reads SVGEGT. V lost 5 bases, J lost 11 bases, and 9 bases stayed unmatched. This CDR3 has 14 amino acids.

The chain recombines TRBV6-4 with TRBJ1-2; D gene unclear. The CDR3 length is 15 residues. Trimming removed 4 bases at V and 1 base at J, with 13 bases between. Germline V CDR1 and CDR2: MRHNA, SNTAGT. The CDR3 DNA follows: TGTGCCAGCAGTGTTTCACGACAAAGTAACTATGGCTACACCTTC. Its translation is CASSVSRQSNYGYTF.

The chain couples TRBV7-2 to TRBJ2-1; D gene uncertain. Trimming cost V 5 bases and J 5 bases, with 10 bases left between them. CDR3 size: 13 residues. Germline V gene lookup returns CDR1 SGHTA and CDR2 FQGNSA. The CDR3: CASSPYLNNEQFF. The CDR3 coding sequence is TGTGCCAGCAGCCCCTACCTTAACAATGAGCAGTTCTTC.

The V call is TRBV4-1, the J call TRBJ2-2; 8 nucleotides line up with TRBD1. The V segment lost 4 bases and the J segment 5 bases; nucleotides outside the gene matches: 9. Per germline, CDR1 MGHRA and CDR2 YSYEKL. The CDR3 consists of 16 residues. CDR3 coding DNA: TGCGCCAGCAGCCGCAGACGGACAGGGAGTACCGGGGAGCTGTTTTTT. The encoded protein is CASSRRRTGSTGELFF.

This clonotype appeared many times. The genes are TRBV5-6 and TRBJ1-6; TRBD1 might be the D (6 bases). Deletions cut 0 bases from V and 9 bases from J, with 13 bases between. This CDR3 region has 15 residues. The germline CDR1 and CDR2 sequences are SGHDT and YYEEEE. The CDR3 loop reads CASSLEGGAGSPLHF. The CDR3 nucleotides are TGTGCCAGCAGCTTGGAGGGGGGCGCTGGTTCACCCCTCCACTTT.

CDR3 coding DNA: TGTGCCAGCAGTTATACCTTGGCCACCGGGGAGCTGTTTTTT. Amino acids: CASSYTLATGELFF. The V call is TRBV6-5, the J call TRBJ2-2; D is ambiguous. The V and J ends lost 3 bases and 4 bases respectively, with 9 bases between them. Germline V lookup: CDR1 MNHEY, CDR2 SVGAGI. This CDR3 has 14 residues.